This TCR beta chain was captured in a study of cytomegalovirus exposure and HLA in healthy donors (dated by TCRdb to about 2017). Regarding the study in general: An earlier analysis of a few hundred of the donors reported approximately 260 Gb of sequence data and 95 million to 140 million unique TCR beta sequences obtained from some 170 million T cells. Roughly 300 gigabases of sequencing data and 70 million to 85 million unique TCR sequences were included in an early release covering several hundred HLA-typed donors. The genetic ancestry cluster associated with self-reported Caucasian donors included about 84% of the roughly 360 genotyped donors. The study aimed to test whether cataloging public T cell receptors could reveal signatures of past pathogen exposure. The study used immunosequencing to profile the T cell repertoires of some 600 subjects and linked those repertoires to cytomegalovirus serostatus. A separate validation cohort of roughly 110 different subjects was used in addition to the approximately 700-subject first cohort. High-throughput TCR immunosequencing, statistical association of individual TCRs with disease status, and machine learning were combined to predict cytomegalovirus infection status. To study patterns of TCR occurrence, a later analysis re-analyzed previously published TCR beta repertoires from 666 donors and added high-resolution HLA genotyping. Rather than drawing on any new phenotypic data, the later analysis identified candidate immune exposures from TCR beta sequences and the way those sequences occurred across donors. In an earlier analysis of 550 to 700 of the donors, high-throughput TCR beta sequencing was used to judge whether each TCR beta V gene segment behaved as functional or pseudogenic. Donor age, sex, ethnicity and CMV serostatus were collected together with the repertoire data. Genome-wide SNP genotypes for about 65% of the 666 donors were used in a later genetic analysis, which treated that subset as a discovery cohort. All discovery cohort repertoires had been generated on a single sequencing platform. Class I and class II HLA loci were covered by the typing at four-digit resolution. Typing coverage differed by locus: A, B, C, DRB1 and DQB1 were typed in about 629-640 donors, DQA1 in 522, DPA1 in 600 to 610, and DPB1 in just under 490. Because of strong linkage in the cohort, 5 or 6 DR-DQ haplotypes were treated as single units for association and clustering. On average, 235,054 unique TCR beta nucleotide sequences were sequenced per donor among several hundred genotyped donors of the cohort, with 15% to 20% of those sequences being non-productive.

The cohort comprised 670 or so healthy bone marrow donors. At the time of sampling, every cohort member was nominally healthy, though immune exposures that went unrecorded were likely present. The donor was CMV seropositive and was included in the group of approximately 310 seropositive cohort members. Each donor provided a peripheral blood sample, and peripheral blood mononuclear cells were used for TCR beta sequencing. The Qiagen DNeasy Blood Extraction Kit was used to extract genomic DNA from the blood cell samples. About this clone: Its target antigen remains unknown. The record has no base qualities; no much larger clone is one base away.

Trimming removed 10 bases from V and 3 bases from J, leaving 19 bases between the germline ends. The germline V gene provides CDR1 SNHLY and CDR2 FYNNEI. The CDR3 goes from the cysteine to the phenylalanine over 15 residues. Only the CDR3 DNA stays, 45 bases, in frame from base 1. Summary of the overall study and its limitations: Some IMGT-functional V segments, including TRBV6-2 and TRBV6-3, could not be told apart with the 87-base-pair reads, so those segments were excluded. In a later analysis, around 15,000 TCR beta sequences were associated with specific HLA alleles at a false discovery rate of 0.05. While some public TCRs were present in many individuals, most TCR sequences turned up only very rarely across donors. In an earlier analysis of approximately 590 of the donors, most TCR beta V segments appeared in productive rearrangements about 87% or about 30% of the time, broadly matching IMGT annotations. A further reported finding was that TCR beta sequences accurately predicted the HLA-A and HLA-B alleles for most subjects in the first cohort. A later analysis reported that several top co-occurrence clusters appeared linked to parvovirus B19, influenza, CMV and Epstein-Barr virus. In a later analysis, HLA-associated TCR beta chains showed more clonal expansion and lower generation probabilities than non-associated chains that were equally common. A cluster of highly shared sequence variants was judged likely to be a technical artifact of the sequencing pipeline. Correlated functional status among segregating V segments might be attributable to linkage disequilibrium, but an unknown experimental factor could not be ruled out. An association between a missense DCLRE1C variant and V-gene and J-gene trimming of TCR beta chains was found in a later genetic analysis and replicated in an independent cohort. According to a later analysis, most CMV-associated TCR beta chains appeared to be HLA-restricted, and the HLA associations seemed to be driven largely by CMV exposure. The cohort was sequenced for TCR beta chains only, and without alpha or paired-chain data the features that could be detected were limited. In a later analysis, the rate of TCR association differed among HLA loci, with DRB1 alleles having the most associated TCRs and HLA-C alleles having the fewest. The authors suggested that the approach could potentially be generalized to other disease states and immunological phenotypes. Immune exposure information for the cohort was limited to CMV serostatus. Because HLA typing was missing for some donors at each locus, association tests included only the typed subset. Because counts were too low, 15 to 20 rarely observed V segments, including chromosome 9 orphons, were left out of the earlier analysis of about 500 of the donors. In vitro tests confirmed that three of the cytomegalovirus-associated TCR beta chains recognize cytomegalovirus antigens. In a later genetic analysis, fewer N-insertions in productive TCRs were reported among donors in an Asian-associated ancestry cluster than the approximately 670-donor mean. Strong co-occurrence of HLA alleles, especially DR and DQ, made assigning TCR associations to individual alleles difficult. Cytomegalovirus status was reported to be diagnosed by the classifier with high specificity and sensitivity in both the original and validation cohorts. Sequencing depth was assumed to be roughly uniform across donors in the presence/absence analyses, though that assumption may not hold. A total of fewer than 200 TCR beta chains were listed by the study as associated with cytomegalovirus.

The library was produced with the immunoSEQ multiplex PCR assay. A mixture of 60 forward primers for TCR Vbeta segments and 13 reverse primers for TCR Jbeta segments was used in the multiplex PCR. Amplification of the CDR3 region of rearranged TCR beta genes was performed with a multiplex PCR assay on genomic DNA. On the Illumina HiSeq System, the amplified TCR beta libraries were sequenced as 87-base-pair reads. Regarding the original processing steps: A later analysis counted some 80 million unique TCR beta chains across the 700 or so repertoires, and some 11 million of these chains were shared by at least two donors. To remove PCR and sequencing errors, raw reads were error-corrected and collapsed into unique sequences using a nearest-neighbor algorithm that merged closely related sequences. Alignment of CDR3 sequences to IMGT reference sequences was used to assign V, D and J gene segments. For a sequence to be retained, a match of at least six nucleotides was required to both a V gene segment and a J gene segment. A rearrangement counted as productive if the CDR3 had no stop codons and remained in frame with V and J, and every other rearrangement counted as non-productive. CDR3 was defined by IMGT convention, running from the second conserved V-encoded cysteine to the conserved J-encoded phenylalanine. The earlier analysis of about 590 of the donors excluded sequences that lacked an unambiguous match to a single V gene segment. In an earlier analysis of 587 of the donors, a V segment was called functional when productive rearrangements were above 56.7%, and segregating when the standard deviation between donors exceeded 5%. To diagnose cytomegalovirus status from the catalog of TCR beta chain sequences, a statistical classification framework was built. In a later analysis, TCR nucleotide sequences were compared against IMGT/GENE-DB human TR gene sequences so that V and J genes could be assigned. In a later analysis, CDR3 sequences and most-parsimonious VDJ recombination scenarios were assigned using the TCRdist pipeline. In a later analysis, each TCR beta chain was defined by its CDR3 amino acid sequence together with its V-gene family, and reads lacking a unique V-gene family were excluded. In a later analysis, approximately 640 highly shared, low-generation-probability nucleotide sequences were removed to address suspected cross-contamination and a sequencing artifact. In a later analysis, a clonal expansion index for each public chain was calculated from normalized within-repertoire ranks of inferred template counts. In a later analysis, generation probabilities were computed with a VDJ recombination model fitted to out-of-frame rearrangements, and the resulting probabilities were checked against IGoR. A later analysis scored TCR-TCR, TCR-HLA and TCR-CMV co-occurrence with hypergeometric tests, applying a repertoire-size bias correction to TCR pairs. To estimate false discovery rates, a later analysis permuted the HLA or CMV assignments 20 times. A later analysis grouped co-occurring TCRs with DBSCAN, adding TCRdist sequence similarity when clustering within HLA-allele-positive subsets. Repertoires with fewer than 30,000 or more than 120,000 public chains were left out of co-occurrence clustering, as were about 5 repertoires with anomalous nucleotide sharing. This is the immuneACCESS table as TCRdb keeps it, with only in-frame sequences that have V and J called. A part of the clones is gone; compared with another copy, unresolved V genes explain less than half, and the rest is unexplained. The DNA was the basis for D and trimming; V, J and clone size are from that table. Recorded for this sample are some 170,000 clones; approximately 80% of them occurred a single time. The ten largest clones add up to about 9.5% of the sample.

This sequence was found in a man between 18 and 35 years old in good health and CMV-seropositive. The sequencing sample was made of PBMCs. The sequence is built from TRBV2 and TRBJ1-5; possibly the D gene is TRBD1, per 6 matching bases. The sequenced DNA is TGTGCCACTGATAGAGACAGGCGAGTCAATCAGCCCCAGCATTTT. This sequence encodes CATDRDRRVNQPQHF.